This TCR beta chain was documented in a study of blood T cell repertoires in COVID-19. Sequencing used immunoSEQ multiplex PCR; TCRdb keeps in-frame clones, though not all of them. The sample lists tens of thousands of clones, approximately 85% seen once, with 5.4% in the top ten. V lost 7 bases and J 1 base, leaving 11 bases between the germline ends. The germline V gene has CDR1 KGHSH and CDR2 LQKENI. This CDR3 is 14 amino acids long. The rearrangement uses TRBV18 and TRBJ2-1; D not certain. Sequencing used peripheral blood. This receptor was identified in a woman older than 75 with active or convalescent COVID-19. The CDR3 DNA reads as TGTGCCAGCTTAGACACGTCGTCCTACAATGAGCAGTTCTTC. It yields the protein CASLDTSSYNEQFF. Complete variable domain (other parts from reference TRBV18 and TRBJ2-1): NAGVMQNPRHLVRRRGQEARLRCSPMKGHSHVYWYRQLPEEGLKFMVYLQKENIIDESGMPKERFSAEFPKEGPSILRIQQVVRGDSAAYFCASLDTSSYNEQFFGPGTRLTVL.